The 20 T cell receptor beta chains presented below share a single source sample, sequenced in a study of brain metastases from non-small cell lung cancer. Generated by immunoSEQ multiplex PCR, the TCRdb table keeps only in-frame clones and is missing some. The table includes 2,000 to 2,500 clones, 83% detected once. The sequencing sample was made of tumor-adjacent normal tissue. These receptors came from a donor aged 40 or over with non-small cell lung cancer.

The rearrangement joins TRBV19 to TRBJ2-7; TRBD2 aligns across 9 bases. The trim removed 9 bases at V and 3 bases at J, leaving 12 bases unmatched. This CDR3 has 15 amino acids. CDR1 and CDR2 (germline): LNHDA, SQIVND (reference sequence). The CDR3 DNA reads as TGTGCCAGCAGTCCCGGGGTAGCGGGAGACTACGAGCAGTACTTC. Residues: CASSPGVAGDYEQYF.

The chain has TRBV28 and TRBJ1-6; D is uncertain. Trimming left V 3 bases short and J 9 bases short, with 9 bases between. The CDR3 is 13 amino acids. Germline CDR1 MDHEN, CDR2 SYDVKM. The CDR3: CASSLEKSSPLHF. The CDR3 nucleotides are TGTGCCAGCAGTTTGGAGAAGAGTTCACCCCTCCACTTT.

The rearrangement joins TRBV6-5 to TRBJ1-1, with 7 bases fitting TRBD1. Unmatched junction bases numbered 6, after V lost 5 bases and J lost 0 bases. This CDR3 comprises 15 residues. CDR1 MNHEY and CDR2 SVGAGI come from the germline V gene. The CDR3 loop reads CASSRGQIMNTEAFF. The CDR3 nucleotides are TGTGCCAGCAGTCGGGGACAGATAATGAACACTGAAGCTTTCTTT.

The chain has TRBV29-1 and TRBJ2-2; the D gene is possibly TRBD2 (6 bases). This CDR3 contains 14 residues. V lost 5 bases to trimming and J lost 10 bases, with 20 bases between them. CDR1 is SQVTM and CDR2 is ANQGSEA in the germline V gene. DNA of the CDR3: TGCAGCGTTAAAGCCCAGTTGGGGGGAAAGGAGCTGTTTTTT. Protein: CSVKAQLGGKELFF.

CDR3 DNA sequence: TGTGCCATCAGTGTCGACGGAGACGAGCAGTACTTC. Amino acids: CAISVDGDEQYF. The chain is built from TRBV15 and TRBJ2-7; no clear D gene. CDR1 is LNHNV, CDR2 YYDKDF, per germline (reference sequence). The CDR3 has 12 amino acids. With 10 bases removed from V and 5 bases from J, the gap between germline ends came to 15 bases. The entire variable domain, with the rest obtained from reference TRBV15 and TRBJ2-7, is as follows: DAMVIQNPRYQVTQFGKPVTLSCSQTLNHNVMYWYQQKSSQAPKLLFHYYDKDFNNEADTPDNFQSRRPNTSFCFLDIRSPGLGDTAMYLCAISVDGDEQYFGPGTRLTVT.

V is TRBV4-2 and J is TRBJ1-4, with unresolved D. This CDR3 has 12 residues. Between the trimmed V and J ends, which lost 3 bases and 8 bases, there was a span of 7 bases. Germline-derived CDR1 and CDR2 are LGHNA and YNFKEQ. The CDR3 bases are TGTGCCAGCAGCCAGAGGGTAGAAAAACTGTTTTTT. Its translation: CASSQRVEKLFF.

This rearrangement joins TRBV5-1 to TRBJ2-5; a weak D match, TRBD1 (6 bases). Germline V gene data show CDR1 as SGHRS and CDR2 as YFSETQ. With 7 bases removed from V and 6 bases from J, the gap between germline ends came to 22 bases. The CDR3 loop spans 15 amino acids. In DNA, the CDR3 is TGCGCCAGCCGGAAGGACAGCCGGAATGAAAAGACCCAGTACTTC. Translated: CASRKDSRNEKTQYF.

This chain joins TRBV5-1 and TRBJ2-5; TRBD1 might be the D (6 bases). With 7 bases removed from V and 1 base from J, the gap between germline ends came to 11 bases. CDR1 and CDR2 from the germline V gene are SGHRS and YFSETQ. CDR3 length: 13 residues. CDR3 bases: TGCGCCAGCGGCCGGGACACCCAAGAGACCCAGTACTTC. It specifies CASGRDTQETQYF.

This chain connects TRBV28 to TRBJ2-5, with D possibly TRBD2 on 5 matching bases. The tail of the sequence fits TRBJ2-7 better, so the J call may be wrong. Germline V gene lookup returns CDR1 MDHEN and CDR2 SYDVKM. The length of the CDR3 is 11 residues. CDR3 loop: CASGLIYEQYF. CDR3 sequence (DNA): TGTGCCAGCGGACTCATCTACGAGCAGTACTTC.

The CDR3: CASSLQGTRDSDEQYF. For the CDR3, the DNA is TGTGCCAGCAGCTTACAGGGGACTAGAGATTCAGACGAGCAGTACTTC. J is TRBJ2-7 and V is TRBV7-3, with TRBD2 matching over 8 bases. The V gene's germline CDR1 is SGHTA and CDR2 FQGTGA. The CDR3 is 16 residues long. The V segment lost 2 bases and the J segment 5 bases; nucleotides outside the gene matches: 11.

This chain connects TRBV5-5 to TRBJ1-6; D uncertain. CDR3 size: 13 residues. CDR1 is SGHKS, CDR2 YYEKEE, per germline (reference sequence). Trimming removed 1 base at V and 10 bases at J, with 9 bases between. CDR3 sequence reads: CASSLTEQSPLHF. Written as DNA, the CDR3 is TGTGCCAGCAGCTTGACAGAGCAATCACCCCTCCACTTT.

As DNA, the CDR3 is TGCGCCAGCAGCCCTTGGGACAGGGGAAACATTCAGTACTTC. It yields the protein CASSPWDRGNIQYF. The rearrangement joins TRBV5-1 to TRBJ2-4; the match to TRBD1 covers 10 bases. The CDR3 totals 14 residues. The germline gives CDR1 SGHRS, CDR2 YFSETQ. With 4 bases clipped from V and 6 bases from J, the junction kept 4 bases outside the gene matches.

This clone was picked up one time. This chain links TRBV5-6 with TRBJ1-2; D unresolved. The CDR3 contains 11 residues. Per the germline V gene, CDR1 is SGHDT and CDR2 is YYEEEE. V shed 1 base and J shed 5 bases, with 3 bases lying between them. The CDR3 loop is CASSLSYGYTF. For the CDR3, the DNA is TGTGCCAGCAGCTTGAGTTATGGCTACACCTTC. The full variable domain, completed using reference TRBV5-6 and TRBJ1-2, is DAGVTQSPTHLIKTRGQQVTLRCSPKSGHDTVSWYQQALGQGPQFIFQYYEEEERQRGNFPDRFSGHQFPNYSSELNVNALLLGDSALYLCASSLSYGYTFGSGTRLTVV.

The gene calls are TRBV18 and TRBJ1-5; D is undetermined. The CDR3 loop spans 14 amino acids. CDR1 KGHSH and CDR2 LQKENI come from the germline V gene. V lost 4 bases, J lost 5 bases, and 12 bases lay in between. CDR3 in amino acids: CASSLSETHQPQHF. DNA for the CDR3: TGTGCCAGCTCACTATCCGAAACCCATCAGCCCCAGCATTTT.

This clone was counted between two and nine times. This chain joins TRBV19 and TRBJ2-7; D unresolved. The ends were cut back, 5 bases at V and 6 bases at J, with 14 bases in the middle. From germline, CDR1 is LNHDA and CDR2 SQIVND (reference sequence). This CDR3 is built from 13 residues. The CDR3 coding sequence is TGTGCCAGTAGTCCTGGACCGGGCGGCGAGCAGTACTTC. It specifies CASSPGPGGEQYF.

This clone was observed a single time. The gene calls are TRBV30 and TRBJ1-6, with 10 bases that match TRBD1. The V gene end was trimmed by 4 bases and the J gene end by 9 bases; junction bases not matched to a gene: 6. CDR3 length equals 14 residues. CDR1 and CDR2 (germline): GTSNPN, SVGIG (reference sequence). The CDR3, as DNA: TGTGCCTGGAACGAGGGGACAGGGGCTTCACCCCTCCACTTT. Translated, it gives CAWNEGTGASPLHF.

This CDR3 reads CATRLTSGNTGELFF. The CDR3 coding sequence is TGCGCCACCCGATTGACTAGCGGAAACACCGGGGAGCTGTTTTTT. This sequence joins TRBV5-1 and TRBJ2-2; 9 bases fit TRBD2. J was trimmed by 2 bases and V by 9 bases; bases with no gene match: 8. Germline lookup yields CDR1 SGHRS and CDR2 YFSETQ. This CDR3 region has 15 residues.

This clone came up once. The genes are TRBV30 and TRBJ2-5; D perhaps matches TRBD1 (6 bases). The ends were cut back, 0 bases at V and 5 bases at J, with 13 bases in the middle. The CDR3 is 14 residues long. Germline values: CDR1 GTSNPN, CDR2 SVGIG (reference sequence). The CDR3 loop reads CAWSVPGVRETQYF. The CDR3 DNA follows: TGTGCCTGGAGTGTCCCAGGGGTTAGGGAGACCCAGTACTTC.

This clone was observed a handful of times. The chain uses TRBV7-2 and TRBJ1-2; no clear D gene. The V and J ends lost 4 bases and 4 bases respectively, with 10 bases between them. This CDR3 spans 13 amino acids. CDR1 is SGHTA, CDR2 FQGNSA, per germline. The CDR3 nucleotides read TGTGCCAGCAGCTCCCCAGGCGGCTATGGCTACACCTTC. It specifies CASSSPGGYGYTF. Combining the CDR3 with reference TRBV7-2 and TRBJ1-2 gives the whole variable domain GAGVSQSPSNKVTEKGKDVELRCDPISGHTALYWYRQSLGQGLEFLIYFQGNSAPDKSGLPSDRFSAERTGGSVSTLTIQRTQQEDSAVYLCASSSPGGYGYTFGSGTRLTVV.

The gene calls are TRBV5-1 and TRBJ2-7, with a possible D match to TRBD1 (6 bases). Germline assignment: CDR1 SGHRS and CDR2 YFSETQ. Between the trimmed V and J ends, which lost 0 bases and 7 bases, there was a span of 11 bases. CDR3 size: 13 residues. The CDR3 here is CASSLGQRGEQYF. The CDR3 DNA sequence: TGCGCCAGCAGCTTGGGACAAAGGGGGGAGCAGTACTTC.